Presented here are 20 T cell receptor beta chains from one specimen sequenced in a study of blood T cell repertoires in COVID-19. Repertoires were generated with immunoSEQ multiplex PCR, while TCRdb's copy carries only in-frame clones and drops some. The repertoire consists of over 250,000 clones, with roughly 89% occurring once and the leading ten covering approximately 2.2%. The sample comprised peripheral blood. The receptors were sampled from a man aged 50-59 years with acute or convalescent COVID-19.

The rearrangement links TRBV6-5 to TRBJ1-2; possible D gene TRBD1, 6 bases. V lost 9 bases and J lost 5, with 13 bases in between. This CDR3 spans 12 amino acids. Germline V CDR1 and CDR2: MNHEY, SVGAGI. The CDR3 nucleotides read TGTGCCAGGAGGGACACCAGTTATGGCTACACCTTC. This encodes CARRDTSYGYTF.

The chain combines TRBV2 with TRBJ1-6, with TRBD1 identical over 9 bases. Germline-derived CDR1 and CDR2 are SNHLY and FYNNEI. This CDR3 comprises 17 residues. J was trimmed by 10 bases and V by 7 bases; bases with no gene match: 17. The DNA of the CDR3 is TGTGCCAGCATTAGGACAGGGGATCGATTTAGGATCTCACCCCTCCACTTT. The encoded protein is CASIRTGDRFRISPLHF.

V usage is TRBV20-1 and J usage is TRBJ1-5, with TRBD1 as a possible D gene (5 bases). Germline-derived CDR1 and CDR2 are DFQATT and SNEGSKA (reference sequence). Trimming left V 3 bases short and J 7 bases short, with 10 bases between. The CDR3 is 12 residues long. CDR3 loop: CSASFAGQPQHF. CDR3 nucleotide sequence: TGCAGTGCTAGTTTCGCAGGGCAGCCCCAGCATTTT.

The rearrangement joins TRBV10-3 to TRBJ2-7, with a weak D call TRBD2 (6 bases). CDR3 length: 14 amino acids. Germline assignment: CDR1 ENHRY and CDR2 SYGVKD. Trimming shortened V by 2 bases and J by 1 base, and 9 bases separated the two germline ends. The CDR3, as DNA: TGTGCCATCAGTGAGGGGACTGGGTCCTACGAGCAGTACTTC. It translates to CAISEGTGSYEQYF.

The gene calls are TRBV2 and TRBJ1-5, with 7 positions matching TRBD1. Germline CDR1 and CDR2: SNHLY and FYNNEI. J was trimmed by 0 bases and V by 4 bases; bases with no gene match: 6. This CDR3 is 16 amino acids long. The CDR3 is CASSGRQGLSNQPQHF. CDR3 nucleotides: TGTGCCAGCAGTGGAAGACAGGGCCTTAGCAATCAGCCCCAGCATTTT.

The rearrangement links TRBV19 to TRBJ2-7, with 12 bases that match TRBD1. This CDR3 has 15 residues. In germline, CDR1 is LNHDA, CDR2 SQIVND (reference sequence). The J segment lost 6 bases and the V segment lost 3 bases, leaving 6 bases of the junction unmatched. The CDR3: CASSIRDRGLGEQYF. The CDR3 bases are TGTGCCAGTAGTATTAGGGACAGGGGGCTGGGCGAGCAGTACTTC.

This clone was counted once. V usage is TRBV21-1 and J usage is TRBJ2-1; whether TRBD1, the table's D call, matches the DNA was not checked. TRBV21-1 is described as a pseudogene. The CDR3 is 16 residues long. The CDR3: CASAFGTKKAYNEQFF. The DNA for the CDR3 is TGTGCCAGCGCCTTCGGGACAAAAAAGGCCTACAATGAGCAGTTCTTC.

This clone was counted a few times. Here the CDR3 DNA reads TGCGCCAGCAGCCCTATACCGGTAGCCAAAAACATTCAGTACTTC. As protein: CASSPIPVAKNIQYF. This sequence joins TRBV4-1 and TRBJ2-4; D is unclear. The germline gives CDR1 MGHRA, CDR2 YSYEKL. This CDR3 has 15 residues. The V and J ends lost 4 bases and 0 bases respectively, with 10 bases between them.

V usage is TRBV10-3 and J usage is TRBJ2-5, with 8 bases matching TRBD2. The germline V gene has CDR1 ENHRY and CDR2 SYGVKD. CDR3 size: 15 residues. With V trimmed by 4 bases and J by 5 bases, 9 bases remained unmatched. The chain's CDR3 is CAISGDGGLGETQYF. The CDR3 DNA reads as TGTGCCATCAGTGGGGATGGGGGACTAGGGGAGACCCAGTACTTC.

The chain joins TRBV2 to TRBJ1-2; D remains unclear. The V gene's germline CDR1 is SNHLY and CDR2 FYNNEI. The ends were cut back, 6 bases at V and 7 bases at J, with 18 bases in the middle. The CDR3 has 14 residues. DNA for the CDR3: TGTGCCAGCAGCCTAGCCCAGTACGCTTCTGGCTACACCTTC. Translated: CASSLAQYASGYTF. The whole variable domain, remainder taken from reference TRBV2 and TRBJ1-2, is EPEVTQTPSHQVTQMGQEVILRCVPISNHLYFYWYRQILGQKVEFLVSFYNNEISEKSEIFDDQFSVERPDGSNFTLKIRSTKLEDSAMYFCASSLAQYASGYTFGSGTRLTVV.

V usage is TRBV5-1 and J usage is TRBJ2-2; possible D gene TRBD2, 7 bases. Germline V gives CDR1 SGHRS, CDR2 YFSETQ. CDR3 length equals 16 residues. V was pared by 4 bases and J by 4 bases, with 17 bases between. CDR3 sequence (DNA): TGCGCCAGCAGCCCCAGGGAGGGGGGCAGCACCGGGGAGCTGTTTTTT. Its translation is CASSPREGGSTGELFF.

The chain combines TRBV7-3 with TRBJ1-2; D is ambiguous. CDR3 size: 13 residues. Per germline, CDR1 SGHTA and CDR2 FQGTGA. Trimming took 2 bases from V and 4 from J, leaving 8 bases between them. The CDR3 sequence is CASSLSGFYGYTF. CDR3 in DNA: TGTGCCAGCAGCTTATCGGGATTCTATGGCTACACCTTC.

The rearrangement uses TRBV18 and TRBJ1-1; 8 bases fit TRBD1. The ends lost 4 bases at V and 1 base at J; junction bases unmatched: 5. Germline assignment: CDR1 KGHSH and CDR2 LQKENI. The CDR3 contains 15 residues. The DNA of the CDR3 is TGTGCCAGCTCACGGGGACAGGCCACGAACACTGAAGCTTTCTTT. Translated: CASSRGQATNTEAFF.

The gene calls are TRBV12-5 and TRBJ1-5; no definite D call. This CDR3 has 12 amino acids. Germline CDR1 and CDR2: LGHNT and FRNRAP. The V and J ends lost 7 bases and 4 bases respectively, with 8 bases between them. The CDR3, as DNA: TGTGCTAGTGCCTTCGGGAATCAGCCCCAGCATTTT. Translated, it gives CASAFGNQPQHF.

The chain is built from TRBV6-1 and TRBJ2-7, with no clear D. CDR3 length: 13 amino acids. The germline CDR1 and CDR2 sequences are MNHNS and SASEGT. The V end lost 2 bases, the J end lost 3 bases, and 8 bases lay between the germline ends. CDR3 sequence (DNA): TGTGCCAGCAGTGAACTAGGCCACTACGAGCAGTACTTC. This codes for CASSELGHYEQYF.

The rearrangement uses TRBV11-2 and TRBJ1-4; the match to TRBD1 covers 8 bases. CDR1 SGHAT and CDR2 FQNNGV come from the germline V gene. This CDR3 is built from 12 residues. Trimming at V came to 5 bases and at J to 11 bases, leaving 4 bases not matched to a gene. As DNA, the CDR3 is TGTGCCAGCAGCCCCAGGACAGGGAAACTGTTTTTT. This sequence encodes CASSPRTGKLFF.

This clone was detected only once. The gene calls are TRBV19 and TRBJ2-2, with a tentative D call TRBD2 (6 bases). This CDR3 is 14 amino acids long. Trimming removed 7 bases at V and 3 bases at J, with 12 bases between. Per germline, CDR1 LNHDA and CDR2 SQIVND (reference sequence). The CDR3 loop is CASNGGGYTGELFF. The CDR3 nucleotides are TGTGCCAGTAACGGGGGAGGTTACACCGGGGAGCTGTTTTTT.

The genes are TRBV7-3 and TRBJ2-3; TRBD1 aligns across 11 bases. Losses at the gene ends were 5 bases for V and 5 bases for J; bases not matched to a gene: 6. The germline CDR1 and CDR2 sequences are SGHTA and FQGTGA. The CDR3 runs to 15 residues. As DNA, the CDR3 is TGTGCCAGCAGCAAGGGACAGGGGGGAATAGATACGCAGTATTTT. Translation: CASSKGQGGIDTQYF.

The V gene is TRBV27, the J gene TRBJ2-7, with D maybe TRBD1 (5 bases). Germline V gene lookup returns CDR1 MNHEY and CDR2 SMNVEV (reference sequence). The CDR3 loop spans 16 amino acids. The V end lost 2 bases, the J end lost 2 bases, and 16 bases lay between the germline ends. CDR3 protein: CASSLRDSLPPYEQYF. In nucleotides, the CDR3 is TGTGCCAGCAGTTTACGCGACAGTCTCCCCCCCTACGAGCAGTACTTC.

The V call is TRBV29-1, the J call TRBJ1-2; D unresolved. This CDR3 has 10 amino acids. Deletions cut 7 bases from V and 6 bases from J, with 9 bases between. Germline V gives CDR1 SQVTM, CDR2 ANQGSEA. CDR3 sequence: CSAWENGYTF. DNA of the CDR3: TGCAGCGCTTGGGAGAATGGCTACACCTTC.